This T cell receptor beta chain was recovered during a study of PD-1 blockade in classical Hodgkin lymphoma. Of note for this clone: What it binds is unknown.

CDR3 length equals 13 residues. The V end was cut by 3 bases, the J end by 5 bases, with 8 bases between. Per germline, CDR1 LNHDA and CDR2 SQIVND (reference sequence). Data came from immunoSEQ multiplex PCR; TCRdb stores just in-frame clones and leaves some out. The sample shows 9,500 or so clones, around four fifths of them seen only once. Time point defined: cycle 4 day 1 (C4D1), after 6 weeks of nivolumab. Each and every patient relapsed after autologous stem cell transplantation, and patients got differing brentuximab vedotin exposure. Study-level results: Similar baseline diversity was found in complete responders and newly diagnosed patients.

The sample here was peripheral blood mononuclear cells (PBMCs), taken before the fourth cycle of nivolumab. The chain couples TRBV19 to TRBJ1-5; D remains unclear. This receptor was obtained from a human donor with classical Hodgkin lymphoma. The CDR3 protein is CASSITADQPQHF. Here the CDR3 DNA reads TGTGCCAGTAGTATTACTGCAGATCAGCCCCAGCATTTT.